A selection of T cell receptor beta chains follows, all from one sample in a study of cytomegalovirus exposure and HLA in healthy donors. Generated by immunoSEQ multiplex PCR, the TCRdb table keeps only in-frame clones and is missing some. This repertoire shows some 99,000 clones, 55% to 75% found once; its top ten account for roughly 5.9%. Sequencing was done on a sample of PBMCs. These receptors were obtained from a woman between 65 and 79 years old in good health and CMV-seropositive. CDR3s include the opening cysteine and the closing phenylalanine or tryptophan. D genes are given only for firm matches. Clone size is stated in some rows and not others, as once, few, many or a class when expanded.

TRBV7-2	TRBD1	TRBJ1-2	few	CASSSGGQGRSYGYTF	TGTGCCAGCAGCTCCGGTGGACAGGGACGAAGCTATGGCTACACCTTC
TRBV7-2	TRBD1	TRBJ2-7	once	CASSFTGGAGYEQYF	TGTGCCAGCAGCTTCACAGGGGGCGCGGGCTACGAGCAGTACTTC
TRBV19	TRBD1	TRBJ1-1	few	CASTTDRGTEAFF	TGTGCCAGTACCACAGACAGGGGCACTGAAGCTTTCTTT
TRBV5-1	-	TRBJ2-5	few	CASSRGGQETQYF	TGCGCCAGCAGCAGGGGGGGGCAAGAGACCCAGTACTTC
TRBV7-7	TRBD2	TRBJ2-1	-	CASSLGERGREQFF	TGTGCCAGCAGCTTAGGAGAGCGGGGAAGAGAGCAGTTCTTC
TRBV6-5	TRBD2	TRBJ2-1	-	CASSYQGLADNEQFF	TGTGCCAGCAGTTATCAGGGACTAGCGGACAATGAGCAGTTCTTC
TRBV7-6	-	TRBJ1-6	-	CASSEGLYNSPLHF	TGTGCCAGCAGCGAGGGACTCTATAATTCACCCCTCCACTTT
TRBV27	-	TRBJ1-6	-	CASRPFQGNNSPLHF	TGTGCCAGCAGACCATTCCAGGGTAATAATTCACCCCTCCACTTT
TRBV25-1	-	TRBJ1-4	-	CASSESRNLDEKLFF	TGTGCCAGCAGTGAATCAAGAAATCTAGATGAAAAACTGTTTTTT
TRBV10-3	-	TRBJ1-2	-	CAISQGTGGYTF	TGTGCCATCAGCCAGGGGACGGGTGGCTACACCTTC
TRBV27	-	TRBJ1-5	-	CASSPQDWNQPQHF	TGTGCCAGCAGTCCACAGGATTGGAATCAGCCCCAGCATTTT
TRBV7-2	-	TRBJ2-6	-	CASSRGDGANVLTF	TGTGCCAGCAGCCGGGGAGACGGGGCCAACGTCCTGACTTTC
TRBV6-6	TRBD1	TRBJ2-7	-	CASRVPGQGAYEQYF	TGTGCCAGCAGGGTGCCGGGACAGGGGGCCTACGAGCAGTACTTC
TRBV9	TRBD2	TRBJ2-5	few	CASSVAPLADGTQYF	TGTGCCAGCAGCGTAGCTCCCCTAGCGGATGGGACCCAGTACTTC
TRBV19	TRBD1	TRBJ1-2	few	CATGGWENGYTF	TGTGCCACAGGGGGCTGGGAAAATGGCTACACCTTC
TRBV5-4	TRBD2	TRBJ2-3	once	CASSPTSGGASDTQYF	TGTGCCAGCAGCCCGACTAGCGGGGGGGCATCAGATACGCAGTATTTT
TRBV10-1	-	TRBJ1-2	once	CASSGQGHYGYTF	TGCGCCAGCAGTGGGCAGGGGCACTATGGCTACACCTTC
TRBV5-6	-	TRBJ1-2	-	CASSPGEVYGYTF	TGTGCCAGCAGTCCGGGGGAGGTTTATGGCTACACCTTC
TRBV6-5	TRBD2	TRBJ2-3	-	CASSESGGARDTQYF	TGTGCCAGCAGCGAGAGCGGGGGGGCCAGGGATACGCAGTATTTT